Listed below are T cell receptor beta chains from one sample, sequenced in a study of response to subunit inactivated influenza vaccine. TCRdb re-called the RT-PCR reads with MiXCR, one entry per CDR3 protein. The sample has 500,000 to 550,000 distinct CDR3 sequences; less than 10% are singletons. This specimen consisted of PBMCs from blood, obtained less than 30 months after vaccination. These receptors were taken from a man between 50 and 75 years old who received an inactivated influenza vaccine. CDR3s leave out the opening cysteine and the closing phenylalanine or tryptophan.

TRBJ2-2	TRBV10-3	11	AISGRTAGELF
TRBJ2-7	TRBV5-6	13	ASQRGTGARYEQY
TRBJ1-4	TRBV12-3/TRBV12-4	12	ASSFATGNEKLF
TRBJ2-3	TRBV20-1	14	SARRTTGVGTDTQY
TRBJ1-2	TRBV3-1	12	ASSQGNRRGGYT
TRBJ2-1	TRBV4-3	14	ASSLGGRPRNNEQF
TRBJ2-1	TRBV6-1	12	ASSIAGAYNEQF
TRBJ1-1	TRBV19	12	ASSAWTDNTEAF
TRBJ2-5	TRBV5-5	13	ASSLSRNLQETQY
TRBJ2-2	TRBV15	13	ATSERTGHTGELF
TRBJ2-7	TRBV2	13	ASRKTGESSYEQY
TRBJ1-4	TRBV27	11	ASGSLTREKLF
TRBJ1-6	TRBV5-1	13	ASSLGAGSSSPLH
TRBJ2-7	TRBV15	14	ATSRDPGPFSYEQY
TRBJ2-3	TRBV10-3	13	AISPGGGSTDTQY
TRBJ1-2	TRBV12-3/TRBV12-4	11	ASSFGTGTGYT
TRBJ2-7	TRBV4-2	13	ASSRDSTSSYEQY
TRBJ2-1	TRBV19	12	ASSNNRGGGEQF
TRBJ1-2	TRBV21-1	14	ASSKALRQGDYGYT
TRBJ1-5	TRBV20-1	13	SAREGGGRSQPQH
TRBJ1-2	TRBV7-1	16	ASSSSRPPGTGTSGYT
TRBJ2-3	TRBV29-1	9	SVDVGSTQY
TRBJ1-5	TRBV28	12	ASSSGSSNQPQH
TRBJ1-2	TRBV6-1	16	ASSHRDRSMARPLGYT
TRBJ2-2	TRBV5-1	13	ASSPHAANTGELF
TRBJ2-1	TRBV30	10	AWSLLTEEQF
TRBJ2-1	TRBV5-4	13	ASSLRQGAYDEQF
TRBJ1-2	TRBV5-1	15	ASSFDSRTGLNYGYT
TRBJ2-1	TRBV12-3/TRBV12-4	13	ASTPTSGRGNEQF
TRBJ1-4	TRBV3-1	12	ASSSTGVSEKLF
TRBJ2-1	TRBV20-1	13	SAVSLLGMGNEQF
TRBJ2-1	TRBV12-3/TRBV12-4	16	ASSFPRGRSSSYNEQF
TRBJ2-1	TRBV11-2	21	ASSLDVTGSSWLAGLSYNEQF
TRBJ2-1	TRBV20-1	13	SASGRGRSYNEQF
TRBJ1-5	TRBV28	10	ASSDENQPQH
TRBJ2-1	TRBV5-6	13	ASSSRGAGVNEQF
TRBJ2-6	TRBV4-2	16	ASSSRQGTLSGANVLT
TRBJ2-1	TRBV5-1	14	ASSSTSGGAHNEQF
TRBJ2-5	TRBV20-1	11	SARVERQETQY
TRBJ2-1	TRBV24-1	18	ATSASPASGGAGRLYEQF
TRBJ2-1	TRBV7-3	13	ASSHLAGGPDEQF
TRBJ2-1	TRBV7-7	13	ASSLDRGVNNEQF
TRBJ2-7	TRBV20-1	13	SARDLLAPLYEQY
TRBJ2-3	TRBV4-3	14	ASSLTSGGGLDTQY
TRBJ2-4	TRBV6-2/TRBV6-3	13	ASSYFRQGENIQY
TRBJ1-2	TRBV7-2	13	ASSLGRGMGYGYT
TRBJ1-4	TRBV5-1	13	ASSQGVLAPEKLF
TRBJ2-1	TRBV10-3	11	AISRDRGDEQF
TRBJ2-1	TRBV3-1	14	ASSQAFGGLNNEQF
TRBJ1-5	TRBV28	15	ASSLSLGEGNGQPQH
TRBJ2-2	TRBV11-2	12	ASSLNRGGGELF
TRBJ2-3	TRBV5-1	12	ATSSGRRTDTQY
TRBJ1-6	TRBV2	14	ASRGTGKLYNSPLH
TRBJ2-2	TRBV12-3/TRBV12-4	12	ASSWTGSPGELF
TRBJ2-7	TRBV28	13	ASSLQIGLGYEQY
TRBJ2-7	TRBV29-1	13	SVSTGTTSSYEQY
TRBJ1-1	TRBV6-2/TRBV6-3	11	ASSYGALTEAF
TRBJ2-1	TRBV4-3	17	ASSQVLSGGGQYRNEQF
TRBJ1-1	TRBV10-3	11	ASRGDSRTEAF
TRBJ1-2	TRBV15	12	ATSRDLQNYGYT